This T cell receptor beta chain was recovered during a study of blood T cell repertoires in COVID-19. Sequencing used immunoSEQ multiplex PCR; TCRdb keeps in-frame clones, though not all of them. The sample lists some 260,000 clones, about four fifths seen once, with about 9.6% in the top ten. The trim removed 3 bases at V and 5 bases at J, leaving 5 bases unmatched. Per germline, CDR1 SNHLY and CDR2 FYNNEI. This CDR3 comprises 16 residues. The chain joins TRBV2 to TRBJ1-6; 9 nucleotides match TRBD1. Sequencing was carried out using peripheral blood. The receptor was isolated from a man of 80 years or more with acute or convalescent COVID-19. The CDR3 protein is CASSDDRQGDNSPLHF. DNA of the CDR3: TGTGCCAGCAGTGACGATAGACAGGGGGATAATTCACCCCTCCACTTT. Filled out from reference TRBV2 and TRBJ1-6, the complete variable domain reads EPEVTQTPSHQVTQMGQEVILRCVPISNHLYFYWYRQILGQKVEFLVSFYNNEISEKSEIFDDQFSVERPDGSNFTLKIRSTKLEDSAMYFCASSDDRQGDNSPLHFGNGTRLTVT.